This T cell receptor beta chain was sequenced for a study of response to subunit inactivated influenza vaccine. Findings of the study overall: That few new T cells are recruited by each seasonal influenza vaccination was the authors' suggestion.

V was pared by 4 bases and J by 4 bases, with 8 bases of the junction left unmatched. The CDR3 covers 15 residues. Germline loops: CDR1 SGHKS, CDR2 YYEKEE (reference sequence). On this clonotype: No antigen is known for it.

TCRdb itself ran the RT-PCR reads through MiXCR, one entry per CDR3 protein. The sample yields approximately 490,000 distinct CDR3 sequences, approximately 7.3% seen once. The clonotype comes from a man between 45 and 75 years old who received an inactivated influenza vaccine. The sequenced sample was PBMCs from blood, obtained 23 months after vaccination. This chain uses TRBV5-5 with TRBJ2-5; 9 bases fit TRBD2. The chain's CDR3 is CASSTVAGVGETQYF. The CDR3 nucleotides read TGTGCCAGCAGCACGGTAGCGGGGGTTGGAGAGACCCAGTACTTC.